The entry below describes one T cell receptor (beta chain). Its specificity is unknown. The time point: newly diagnosed, previously untreated cHL patient sample. Starting with thawed PBMCs, CD4+ T cells were purified by magnetic negative selection. This entry is derived from a study of PD-1 blockade in classical Hodgkin lymphoma. General study results and limits: Newly diagnosed patients were reported to start with lower TCR diversity than healthy donors.

Libraries were prepared by immunoSEQ multiplex PCR; TCRdb keeps only in-frame clonotypes and omits some of them. The sample holds about 30,000 clones, less than 90% seen once. Trimming removed 7 bases at V and 4 bases at J, with 20 bases between. This CDR3 has 17 residues. Germline V CDR1 and CDR2: LNHDA, SQIVND (reference sequence). The sequence derives from a human donor with classical Hodgkin lymphoma. V and J are TRBV19 and TRBJ2-6, with TRBD1 as a possible D gene (5 bases). The sample comprised CD4+ T cells from blood. In DNA, the CDR3 is TGTGCCAGTAATCGTAGGGCAGGGCAAGCAGGGGCCAACGTCCTGACTTTC. It specifies CASNRRAGQAGANVLTF.